This TCR beta chain appears in the sequencing data of a study of blood T cell repertoires in COVID-19. The CDR3 has 13 residues. CDR1 and CDR2 from the germline V gene are GTSNPN and SVGIG (reference sequence). J lost 8 bases, V lost 5 bases, and 11 bases had no gene match. TCRdb's copy holds only in-frame clones and misses some; the assay was immunoSEQ multiplex PCR. The sample carries some 140,000 clones, approximately 88% recorded once. The sequencing input was PBMCs or T cells enriched from blood (not recorded which). The TCR comes from a middle-aged man with acute COVID-19. V gene TRBV30 combines with J gene TRBJ1-2, with 7 bases matching TRBD1. The CDR3 DNA sequence: TGTGCCTGGCCCGGACAGGTCGGCGGGGGCTACACCTTC. It yields the protein CAWPGQVGGGYTF.